The 15 T cell receptor beta chains below come from one sample, sequenced in a study of blood T cell repertoires in COVID-19. The assay was immunoSEQ multiplex PCR, and TCRdb's table has in-frame clones only and misses some. The sample consists of approximately 210,000 clones, over 70% of them appearing once. Sequencing was done on a sample of peripheral blood. Receptor source: a man aged 45-65 years with active or convalescent COVID-19.

The chain joins TRBV10-2 to TRBJ2-5, with TRBD2 matching 15 bases. The CDR3 extends over 18 amino acids. The ends lost 5 bases at V and 0 bases at J; junction bases unmatched: 7. Germline CDR1 is WSHSY and CDR2 is SAAADI. CDR3 sequence (DNA): TGCGCCAGCAGTAACGGACTAGCGGGAGGGCCAGACCAAGAGACCCAGTACTTC. Its protein product is CASSNGLAGGPDQETQYF.

The table lists this clone with a count of one. CDR3 region: CATSDRLAGVGNEQFF. The CDR3 coding sequence is TGTGCCACCAGTGATAGACTAGCGGGAGTTGGGAATGAGCAGTTCTTC. The chain couples TRBV24-1 to TRBJ2-1; 12 nucleotides align to TRBD2. This CDR3 spans 16 amino acids. With 3 bases clipped from V and 7 bases from J, the junction kept 6 bases outside the gene matches. Per the germline V gene, CDR1 is KGHDR and CDR2 is SFDVKD.

The V call is TRBV6-1, the J call TRBJ1-6; TRBD1 matches at 8 bases. There are 16 residues in the CDR3. The germline CDR1 and CDR2 sequences are MNHNS and SASEGT. With V trimmed by 4 bases and J by 10 bases, 12 bases remained unmatched. The CDR3 sequence: CASSGVFTGGNSPLHF. The CDR3, as DNA: TGTGCCAGCAGTGGGGTTTTCACAGGGGGTAACTCACCCCTCCACTTT.

This chain uses TRBV6-1 with TRBJ1-1; tentatively, D is TRBD1 (6 bases). V lost 0 bases, J lost 5 bases, and 7 bases lay in between. The V gene's germline CDR1 is MNHNS and CDR2 SASEGT. This CDR3 has 13 amino acids. The CDR3, as DNA: TGTGCCAGCAGTGAAGCCCAGGGGACTGAAGCTTTCTTT. Encoded protein: CASSEAQGTEAFF.

The CDR3 coding sequence is TGTGCCATCAGCAAGACTAGCGGCGTAAGACCTTACGAGCAGTACTTC. The encoded protein is CAISKTSGVRPYEQYF. The chain has TRBV10-3 and TRBJ2-7, with 9 bases identical to TRBD2. The CDR3 is 16 amino acids. Per germline, CDR1 ENHRY and CDR2 SYGVKD. V shed 6 bases, J shed 4 bases, and the junction held 13 bases outside the gene matches.

The chain joins TRBV9 to TRBJ1-1, with D tentatively TRBD1 (5 bases). The CDR3 extends over 14 amino acids. Per germline, CDR1 SGDLS and CDR2 YYNGEE. V lost 1 base, J lost 4 bases, and 11 bases lay in between. The CDR3 nucleotides read TGTGCCAGCAGCGTATCAGGGTTGGCCACTGAAGCTTTCTTT. Its protein is CASSVSGLATEAFF.

This clone was seen once. The chain is built from TRBV3-1 (or the pseudogene TRBV3-2) and TRBJ2-3; weak D call: TRBD1 (5 bases). The ends were cut back, 4 bases at V and 0 bases at J, with 14 bases in the middle. Germline CDR1 LGHDT, CDR2 YNNKEL (reference sequence). This CDR3 comprises 16 residues. The chain's CDR3 is CASSPLGGASTDTQYF. The CDR3, as DNA: TGTGCCAGCAGCCCCTTGGGTGGGGCTAGCACAGATACGCAGTATTTT.

This chain joins TRBV4-3 and TRBJ1-5; D is perhaps TRBD1 (5 bases). This CDR3 region has 15 residues. Trimming removed 0 bases at V and 6 bases at J, with 12 bases between. Germline loops: CDR1 LGHNA, CDR2 YSLEER. CDR3 sequence: CASSQDGGLGQPQHF. CDR3 nucleotides: TGCGCCAGCAGCCAAGACGGGGGGTTGGGTCAGCCCCAGCATTTT.

The V call is TRBV9, the J call TRBJ2-1, with D possibly TRBD2 on 6 matching bases. The V and J ends lost 0 bases and 0 bases respectively, with 13 bases between them. This CDR3 spans 17 amino acids. Germline-derived CDR1 and CDR2 are SGDLS and YYNGEE. CDR3 loop: CASSVGGLPSSYNEQFF. The DNA for the CDR3 is TGTGCCAGCAGCGTAGGGGGACTGCCGAGCTCCTACAATGAGCAGTTCTTC.

V usage is TRBV5-1 and J usage is TRBJ2-1, with a weak D call TRBD2 (5 bases). The CDR3 consists of 14 residues. The ends were cut back, 4 bases at V and 7 bases at J, with 15 bases in the middle. Germline V lookup: CDR1 SGHRS, CDR2 YFSETQ. The CDR3 protein is CASSRVGERNEQFF. CDR3 bases: TGCGCCAGCAGCCGGGTGGGAGAAAGAAATGAGCAGTTCTTC.

The chain combines TRBV29-1 with TRBJ1-6, with 7 bases that match TRBD1. V shed 6 bases, J shed 10 bases, and the junction held 6 bases outside the gene matches. The CDR3 consists of 12 residues. Germline CDR1 SQVTM, CDR2 ANQGSEA. In DNA form, the CDR3 reads TGCAGCGTGCAAGCGACAGGGTCACCCCTCCACTTT. This sequence encodes CSVQATGSPLHF.

The gene calls are TRBV15 and TRBJ2-3; 7 bases are shared with TRBD1. The germline gives CDR1 LNHNV, CDR2 YYDKDF (reference sequence). V was clipped by 0 bases and J by 1 base; unmatched bases: 4. The CDR3 runs to 16 residues. CDR3: CATSRDRQGGTDTQYF. The CDR3 DNA reads TGTGCCACCAGCAGAGATCGGCAGGGGGGCACAGATACGCAGTATTTT.

This clone was found once. The chain uses TRBV5-4 and TRBJ1-2; TRBD1 matches 11 bases. The V segment lost 4 bases and the J segment 2 bases; nucleotides outside the gene matches: 4. Germline lookup yields CDR1 SGHNT and CDR2 YYREEE (reference sequence). The CDR3 loop spans 15 amino acids. CDR3 amino acids: CASSVGQGANYGYTF. The CDR3 DNA is TGTGCCAGCAGCGTAGGACAGGGGGCCAACTATGGCTACACCTTC.

The chain links TRBV10-1 to TRBJ1-1; tentatively, D is TRBD1 (5 bases). The CDR3 loop spans 15 amino acids. Germline lookup yields CDR1 WNHNN and CDR2 SYGVQD (reference sequence). Deletions cut 6 bases from V and 1 base from J, with 15 bases between. CDR3 coding DNA: TGCGCCAGCAGAGACGAACAGGACCCGAACACTGAAGCTTTCTTT. Translating gives CASRDEQDPNTEAFF.

The chain carries TRBV29-1 and TRBJ1-2; a possible D gene is TRBD1 (6 bases). Germline V CDR1 and CDR2: SQVTM, ANQGSEA. Trimming stripped 3 bases from V and 8 bases from J, with 16 bases between. The CDR3 is 13 amino acids. The CDR3 bases are TGCAGCGTTGAGGAGGCAGGGGCGGAAGGCTACACCTTC. It codes for CSVEEAGAEGYTF.